The source of this T cell receptor (beta chain) is a study of Graves' ophthalmopathy and Graves' hyperthyroidism. Study findings and constraints: Ophthalmopathy cases were distinguished from stable hyperthyroidism by a 13-signature model, reaching approximately 87% sensitivity and 81.08% specificity. Ophthalmopathy progression cases were predicted by the model with approximately 66% sensitivity and around 72% specificity.

Remarks on this clonotype: Its antigen remains unidentified.

This CDR3 spans 13 amino acids. CDR1 ENHRY and CDR2 SYGVKD come from the germline V gene. Unmatched junction bases numbered 9, after V lost 10 bases and J lost 3 bases. Diagnostic conclusions were grounded in clinical symptoms, serum thyroxine, TRAb, thyroid ultrasound and orbital computed tomography. PBMCs had their origin in fresh peripheral blood (roughly 11 ml). Amplified material comprised TCR beta CDR3 regions derived from RNA transcripts. Amplification began with first-round RT-PCR using HTBI primers, then second-round multiplex PCR was performed. TCRdb passed the multiplex PCR reads through MiXCR, listing each CDR3 protein once. The table records almost 750,000 distinct CDR3 sequences, 40% of them present only once.

The chain carries TRBV10-3 and TRBJ2-7; 7 bases align to TRBD2. The clonotype was recovered from an adult man with Graves' ophthalmopathy. Sequencing was performed on peripheral blood. Here the CDR3 reads CASSRTSLYEQYF. The CDR3 bases are TGTGCCAGCAGCCGGACTAGTCTCTACGAGCAGTACTTC.